Presented here are 18 T cell receptor beta chains from one specimen sequenced in a study of shared T cell receptors in the human thymus. Assay: immunoSEQ multiplex PCR; the TCRdb copy retains only in-frame clones and omits some. The sample yields roughly 700,000 clones, approximately 88% seen once. These data were also reused for a study on human thymus T cells.

The sequenced material came from thymocytes. These receptors all come from a boy younger than two with a congenital heart defect.

V is TRBV14 and J is TRBJ2-5, with D possibly being TRBD1 (6 bases). Per the germline V gene, CDR1 is SGHDN and CDR2 is FVKESK. The CDR3 extends over 15 amino acids. Trimming removed 1 base at V and 5 bases at J, with 14 bases between. CDR3 amino acids: CASSQASKRGETQYF. CDR3 sequence (DNA): TGTGCCAGCAGCCAAGCAAGTAAGAGGGGGGAGACCCAGTACTTC.

J is TRBJ2-3 and V is TRBV12-5; unclear D gene. The V end lost 1 base, the J end lost 0 bases, and 14 bases lay between the germline ends. Germline lookup yields CDR1 LGHNT and CDR2 FRNRAP. CDR3 size: 17 residues. DNA for the CDR3: TGTGCTAGTGGTTTGGACCGGGTCCCATCTAGCACAGATACGCAGTATTTT. Amino acids: CASGLDRVPSSTDTQYF.

This sequence joins TRBV10-3 and TRBJ1-3; the D gene is possibly TRBD1 (5 bases). In germline, CDR1 is ENHRY, CDR2 SYGVKD. Trimming cost V 0 bases and J 2 bases, with 14 bases left between them. The CDR3 loop spans 17 amino acids. The CDR3 nucleotides are TGTGCCATCAGTGAGTCCCCAGGGCTGGCTCCTGGAAACACCATATATTTT. The encoded protein is CAISESPGLAPGNTIYF.

J is TRBJ1-1 and V is TRBV16; D is possibly TRBD1 (6 bases). Germline CDR1 reads KGHSY; CDR2 reads FQNENV. The CDR3 has 16 amino acids. The V end lost 3 bases, the J end lost 0 bases, and 14 bases lay between the germline ends. Here the CDR3 DNA reads TGTGCCAGCAGCCAGGGGTGGAACAGGGTGAACACTGAAGCTTTCTTT. Residues: CASSQGWNRVNTEAFF.

This clone was recorded once. This chain links TRBV5-1 with TRBJ1-1, with 8 bases matching TRBD1. V lost 4 bases and J lost 6; bases outside the gene matches: 20. The CDR3 runs 18 residues. Germline values: CDR1 SGHRS, CDR2 YFSETQ. The DNA of the CDR3 is TGCGCCAGCAGCCCGGGCCGGACAGGGAACGGAGGGCACGCTGAAGCTTTCTTT. Translated: CASSPGRTGNGGHAEAFF.

This chain links TRBV9 with TRBJ2-1; 9 bases map to TRBD2. The CDR3 runs 15 residues. The V gene's germline CDR1 is SGDLS and CDR2 YYNGEE. The J segment lost 6 bases and the V segment lost 2 bases, leaving 6 bases of the junction unmatched. The CDR3 sequence: CASSVGGRALNEQFF. As DNA, the CDR3 is TGTGCCAGCAGCGTCGGCGGGAGGGCCCTCAATGAGCAGTTCTTC.

This chain links TRBV29-1 with TRBJ1-1; D ambiguous. The CDR3 has 14 amino acids. CDR1 SQVTM and CDR2 ANQGSEA come from the germline V gene. V was pared by 3 bases and J by 1 base, with 12 bases between. CDR3 DNA: TGCAGCGTTGATGGAGGGTGGGAGAACACTGAAGCTTTCTTT. Translation gives CSVDGGWENTEAFF.

This rearrangement joins TRBV19 to TRBJ2-3; D perhaps matches TRBD1 (6 bases). The germline V and J ends were trimmed by 5 bases and 2 bases, with 8 bases remaining between them. Germline V CDR1 and CDR2: LNHDA, SQIVND (reference sequence). The CDR3 length is 13 residues. CDR3 sequence reads: CASSGQLTDTQYF. The CDR3, as DNA: TGTGCCAGTAGTGGACAGCTCACAGATACGCAGTATTTT.

The chain recombines TRBV10-2 with TRBJ2-3; 8 nucleotides match TRBD2. This CDR3 is built from 18 residues. From germline, CDR1 is WSHSY and CDR2 SAAADI. The V and J ends lost 3 bases and 2 bases, in that order; junction bases with no gene match: 13. CDR3 region: CASSDPKREPYSTDTQYF. The CDR3, as DNA: TGCGCCAGCAGTGACCCTAAGCGGGAGCCTTATTCCACAGATACGCAGTATTTT.

The genes are TRBV5-1 and TRBJ1-4, with TRBD1 matching over 9 bases. Germline V CDR1 and CDR2: SGHRS, YFSETQ. V lost 0 bases to trimming and J lost 0 bases; unmatched junction nucleotides: 6. The CDR3 length is 18 residues. The CDR3 DNA is TGCGCCAGCAGCTTGGCCGGGGACAGGGACTCAACTAATGAAAAACTGTTTTTT. Translated, it gives CASSLAGDRDSTNEKLFF.

The chain joins TRBV27 to TRBJ2-1; 7 bases match TRBD2. J lost 3 bases, V lost 3 bases, and 11 bases had no gene match. CDR3 length equals 17 residues. Germline V gene lookup returns CDR1 MNHEY and CDR2 SMNVEV (reference sequence). CDR3 sequence reads: CASSLVTSDGYYNEQFF. The CDR3 bases are TGTGCCAGCAGTTTGGTCACTAGCGACGGTTACTACAATGAGCAGTTCTTC.

V and J are TRBV10-3 and TRBJ2-5, with D perhaps matching TRBD2 (7 bases). This CDR3 has 12 residues. Germline CDR1 reads ENHRY; CDR2 reads SYGVKD. Trimming cost V 8 bases and J 5 bases, with 12 bases left between them. In nucleotides, the CDR3 is TGTGCCATCGGGGGGGGCCGGGAGACCCAGTACTTC. Amino acid sequence: CAIGGGRETQYF.

This sequence joins TRBV29-1 and TRBJ2-1; D is ambiguous. Germline V CDR1 and CDR2: SQVTM, ANQGSEA. V lost 7 bases, J lost 4 bases, and 8 bases lay in between. The CDR3 spans 11 residues. CDR3 in amino acids: CSATEYNEQFF. DNA for the CDR3: TGCAGCGCCACAGAATACAATGAGCAGTTCTTC.

V and J are TRBV6-5 and TRBJ2-5; D gene ambiguous. Between the trimmed V and J ends, which lost 0 bases and 1 base, there was a span of 9 bases. Germline CDR1 reads MNHEY; CDR2 reads SVGAGI. CDR3 length: 15 amino acids. CDR3 in DNA: TGTGCCAGCAGTTACTCGACCAGGCCCCAAGAGACCCAGTACTTC. This sequence encodes CASSYSTRPQETQYF.

The chain couples TRBV2 to TRBJ2-7, with TRBD2 identical over 13 bases. The junction had 14 bases not matched to a gene; V was cut back by 4 bases and J by 5 bases. Germline CDR1 is SNHLY and CDR2 is FYNNEI. This CDR3 region has 18 residues. CDR3: CASSVPGLAGRFRDEQYF. CDR3 DNA sequence: TGTGCCAGCAGTGTTCCGGGACTAGCGGGACGTTTTCGCGACGAGCAGTACTTC.

V usage is TRBV6-1 and J usage is TRBJ1-1; 9 bases fit TRBD1. V lost 2 bases and J lost 0; bases outside the gene matches: 10. In germline, CDR1 is MNHNS, CDR2 SASEGT. The CDR3 covers 18 residues. CDR3 sequence reads: CASSESEDRGDVNTEAFF. CDR3 nucleotides: TGTGCCAGCAGTGAAAGTGAGGACAGGGGCGATGTGAACACTGAAGCTTTCTTT.

The J gene is TRBJ2-4, the V gene TRBV2; 7 bases agree with TRBD1. Germline assignment: CDR1 SNHLY and CDR2 FYNNEI. Trimming removed 3 bases from V and 0 bases from J; junction bases left unmatched: 8. The CDR3 has 17 residues. CDR3 sequence: CASSDWDRRIAKNIQYF. The DNA for the CDR3 is TGTGCCAGCAGTGACTGGGACAGAAGAATAGCCAAAAACATTCAGTACTTC. The full variable domain, its missing parts supplied by reference TRBV2 and TRBJ2-4, is EPEVTQTPSHQVTQMGQEVILRCVPISNHLYFYWYRQILGQKVEFLVSFYNNEISEKSEIFDDQFSVERPDGSNFTLKIRSTKLEDSAMYFCASSDWDRRIAKNIQYFGAGTRLSVL.

The gene calls are TRBV4-3 and TRBJ2-7; D is possibly TRBD1 (6 bases). Trimming took 2 bases from V and 3 from J, leaving 23 bases between them. In germline, CDR1 is LGHNA, CDR2 YSLEER. The CDR3 runs to 18 residues. The CDR3 nucleotides are TGCGCCAGCAGCCAACAATACAGGGAATCGGTGGTCTTCTACGAGCAGTACTTC. Protein product: CASSQQYRESVVFYEQYF.